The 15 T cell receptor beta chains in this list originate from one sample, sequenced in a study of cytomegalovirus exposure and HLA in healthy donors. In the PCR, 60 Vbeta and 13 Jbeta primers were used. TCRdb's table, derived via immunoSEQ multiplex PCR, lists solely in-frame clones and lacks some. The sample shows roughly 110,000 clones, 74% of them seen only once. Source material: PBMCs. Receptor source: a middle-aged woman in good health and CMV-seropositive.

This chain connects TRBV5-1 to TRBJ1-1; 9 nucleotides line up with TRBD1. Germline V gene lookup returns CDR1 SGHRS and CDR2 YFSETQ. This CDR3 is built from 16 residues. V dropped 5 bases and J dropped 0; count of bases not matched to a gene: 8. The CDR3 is CASREGTGTMNTEAFF. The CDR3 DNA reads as TGCGCCAGCAGAGAGGGGACAGGGACTATGAACACTGAAGCTTTCTTT. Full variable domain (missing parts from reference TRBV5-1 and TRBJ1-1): KAGVTQTPRYLIKTRGQQVTLSCSPISGHRSVSWYQQTPGQGLQFLFEYFSETQRNKGNFPGRFSGRQFSNSRSEMNVSTLELGDSALYLCASREGTGTMNTEAFFGQGTRLTVV.

Here the CDR3 DNA reads TGTGCCAGCAGCTTTGGAGTTTCCTATGGCTACACCTTC. This codes for CASSFGVSYGYTF. This chain connects TRBV7-9 to TRBJ1-2, with D hard to call. V was clipped by 3 bases and J by 4 bases, with 9 bases between them. Germline V CDR1 and CDR2: SEHNR, FQNEAQ (reference sequence). The CDR3 contains 13 residues.

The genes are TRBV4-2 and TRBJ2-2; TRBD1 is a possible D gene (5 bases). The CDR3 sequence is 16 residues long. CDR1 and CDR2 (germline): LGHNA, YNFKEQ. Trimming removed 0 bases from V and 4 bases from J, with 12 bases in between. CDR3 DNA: TGTGCCAGCAGCCAAGATCAAGGGGTGATCACCGGGGAGCTGTTTTTT. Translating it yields CASSQDQGVITGELFF.

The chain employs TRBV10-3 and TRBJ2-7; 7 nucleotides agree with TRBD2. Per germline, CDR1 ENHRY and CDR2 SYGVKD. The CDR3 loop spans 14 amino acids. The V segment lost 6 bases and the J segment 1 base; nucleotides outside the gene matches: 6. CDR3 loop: CAIRVQGGSYEQYF. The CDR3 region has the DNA TGTGCCATCAGAGTCCAGGGAGGGTCCTACGAGCAGTACTTC.

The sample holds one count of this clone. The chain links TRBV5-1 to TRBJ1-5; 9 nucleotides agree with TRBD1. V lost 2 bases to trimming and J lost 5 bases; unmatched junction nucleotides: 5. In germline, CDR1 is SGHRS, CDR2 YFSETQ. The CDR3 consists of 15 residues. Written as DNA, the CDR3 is TGCGCCAGCAGCTTAGGACAGGGGACCCATCAGCCCCAGCATTTT. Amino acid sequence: CASSLGQGTHQPQHF.

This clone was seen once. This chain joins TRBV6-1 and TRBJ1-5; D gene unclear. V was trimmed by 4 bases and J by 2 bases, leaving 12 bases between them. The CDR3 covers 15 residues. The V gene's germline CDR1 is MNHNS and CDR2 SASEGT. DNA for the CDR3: TGTGCCAGCAGTGTAGTCCTCGGAGGCAATCAGCCCCAGCATTTT. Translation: CASSVVLGGNQPQHF.

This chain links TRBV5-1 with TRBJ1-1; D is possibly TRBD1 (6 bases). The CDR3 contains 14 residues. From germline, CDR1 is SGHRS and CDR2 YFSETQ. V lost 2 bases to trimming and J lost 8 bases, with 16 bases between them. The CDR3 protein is CASSFTGYRVEAFF. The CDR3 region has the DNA TGCGCCAGCAGCTTCACAGGATACAGGGTAGAAGCTTTCTTT.

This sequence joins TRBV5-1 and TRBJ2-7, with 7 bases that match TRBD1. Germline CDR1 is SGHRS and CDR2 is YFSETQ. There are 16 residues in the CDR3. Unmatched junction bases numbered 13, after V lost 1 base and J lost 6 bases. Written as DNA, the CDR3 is TGCGCCAGCAGCTTGCAGTTTGACAGGGTCGGAGTCGAGCAGTACTTC. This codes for CASSLQFDRVGVEQYF.

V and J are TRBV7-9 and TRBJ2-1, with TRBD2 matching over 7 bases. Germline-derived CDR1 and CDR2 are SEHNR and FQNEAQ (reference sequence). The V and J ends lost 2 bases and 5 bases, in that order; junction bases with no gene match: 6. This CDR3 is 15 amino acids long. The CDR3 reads CASSLPWGGNNEQFF. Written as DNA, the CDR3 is TGTGCCAGCAGCTTACCGTGGGGAGGGAACAATGAGCAGTTCTTC.

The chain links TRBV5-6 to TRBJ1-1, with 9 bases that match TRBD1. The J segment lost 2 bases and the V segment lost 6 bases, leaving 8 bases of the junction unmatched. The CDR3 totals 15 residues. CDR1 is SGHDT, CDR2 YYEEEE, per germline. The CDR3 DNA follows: TGTGCCAGCACGCACAGGGGGCTTTATAACACTGAAGCTTTCTTT. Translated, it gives CASTHRGLYNTEAFF.

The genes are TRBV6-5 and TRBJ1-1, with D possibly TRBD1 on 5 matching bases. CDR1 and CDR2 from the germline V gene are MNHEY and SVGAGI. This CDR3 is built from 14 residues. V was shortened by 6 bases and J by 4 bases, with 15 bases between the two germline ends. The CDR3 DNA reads TGTGCCAGCAGATCAGTGGCGGGGCGCACTGAAGCTTTCTTT. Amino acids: CASRSVAGRTEAFF.

The CDR3 DNA sequence: TGTGCCAGCAGACGGACAGGATCCGGCGGGTATGGCTACACCTTC. Protein: CASRRTGSGGYGYTF. The V call is TRBV28, the J call TRBJ1-2, with 7 bases matching TRBD1. CDR3 length: 15 residues. Trimming at V came to 6 bases and at J to 5 bases, leaving 12 bases not matched to a gene. Looked up from germline, CDR1 is MDHEN and CDR2 is SYDVKM.

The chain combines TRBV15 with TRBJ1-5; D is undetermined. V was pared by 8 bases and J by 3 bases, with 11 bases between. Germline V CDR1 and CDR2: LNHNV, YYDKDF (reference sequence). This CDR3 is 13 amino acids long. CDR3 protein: CATQPGFNQPQHF. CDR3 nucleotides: TGTGCCACCCAACCCGGTTTCAATCAGCCCCAGCATTTT. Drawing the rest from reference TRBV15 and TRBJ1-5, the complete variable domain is DAMVIQNPRYQVTQFGKPVTLSCSQTLNHNVMYWYQQKSSQAPKLLFHYYDKDFNNEADTPDNFQSRRPNTSFCFLDIRSPGLGDTAMYLCATQPGFNQPQHFGDGTRLSIL.

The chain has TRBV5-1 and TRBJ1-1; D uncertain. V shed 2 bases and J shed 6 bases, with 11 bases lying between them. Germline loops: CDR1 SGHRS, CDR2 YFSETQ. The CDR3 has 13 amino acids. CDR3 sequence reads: CASSLGGYPEAFF. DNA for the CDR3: TGCGCCAGCAGCTTAGGAGGGTATCCTGAAGCTTTCTTT.

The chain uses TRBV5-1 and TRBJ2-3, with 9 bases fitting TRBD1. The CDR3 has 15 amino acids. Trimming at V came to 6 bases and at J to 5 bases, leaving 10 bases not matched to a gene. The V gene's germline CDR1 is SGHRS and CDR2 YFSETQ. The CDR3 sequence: CASKERTGVEDTQYF. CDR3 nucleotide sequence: TGCGCCAGCAAGGAAAGGACAGGGGTTGAAGATACGCAGTATTTT.